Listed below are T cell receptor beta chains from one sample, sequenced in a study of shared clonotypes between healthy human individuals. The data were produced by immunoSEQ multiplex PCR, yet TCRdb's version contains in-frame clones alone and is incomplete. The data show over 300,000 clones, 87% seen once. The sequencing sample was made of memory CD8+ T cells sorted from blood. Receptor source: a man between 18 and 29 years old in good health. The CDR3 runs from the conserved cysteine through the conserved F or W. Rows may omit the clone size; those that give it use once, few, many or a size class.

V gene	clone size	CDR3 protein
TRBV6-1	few	CASSEEGEAETQYF
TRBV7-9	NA	CASSLDWGEQYF
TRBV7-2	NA	CASSLDNYGAYGYTF
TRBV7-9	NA	CASSLGTGVQPQHF
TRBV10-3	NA	CAISEYGIGRATEAFF
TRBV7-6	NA	CASSSLSGRANTGELFF
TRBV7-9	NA	CASSLVGGAPDEQYF
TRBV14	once	CASSQVWEGNTIYF
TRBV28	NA	CASSSYWGATYEQYF
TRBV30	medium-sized	CAIDRPNTEAFF
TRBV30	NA	CAWSEDNQPQHF
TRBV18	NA	CASATSGGYNEQFF
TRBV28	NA	CASSLFPGRGGGEQYF
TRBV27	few	CASSSDRKTNEKLFF
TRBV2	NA	CASSGDRGQPLNTEAFF
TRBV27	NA	CASSSVGTNEKLFF
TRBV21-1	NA	CASSKAKEGFDHEQYF
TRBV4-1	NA	CASSQDASSYNEQFF
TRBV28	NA	CASSSLSGPDTHNYGYTF
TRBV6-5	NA	CASSWQGAGTEAFF
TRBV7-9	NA	CASSLGSGNNYGYTF
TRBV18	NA	CASSPYRGYHYEQYF
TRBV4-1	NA	CASSTDGFLYYEQYF
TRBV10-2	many	CASSSSGYEQYF
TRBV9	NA	CASSATSGISETQYF
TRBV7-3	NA	CASSLSRDNEQFF
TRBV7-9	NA	CASSRPLTDTQYF
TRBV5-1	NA	CASSTPPLAPETQYF
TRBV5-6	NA	CASSLQETGVFF
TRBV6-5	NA	CASSYSSSFNEQFF
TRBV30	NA	CAWSVSGLSTDTQYF
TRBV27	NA	CASSSHSRNEQFF
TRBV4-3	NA	CASSQDGGHLEGANSPLHF
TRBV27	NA	CASSLLTSGGYNEQFF
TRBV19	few	CASNIANEKLFF
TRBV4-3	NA	CASSQVRGDRGYTF
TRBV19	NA	CASSTTYNEQFF
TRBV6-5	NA	CASSYGITGDPYEQYF
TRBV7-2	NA	CASSLDLGNTIYF
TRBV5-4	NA	CASSFGKGSKGAVNEQFF
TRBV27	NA	CASSRPLRDSPLHF
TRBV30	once	CAWSVQVTSTDTQYF
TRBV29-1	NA	CSVVGHGESKNEQYF
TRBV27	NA	CASSLASGSLTGELFF
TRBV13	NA	CASSPWGRRGYTF
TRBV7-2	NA	CASSTGFSTDTQYF
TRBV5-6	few	CASNEDSVYGYTF
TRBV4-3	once	CASSQGDYYTGELFF
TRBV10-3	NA	CATTGGAGNTIYF
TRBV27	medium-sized	CASSFAGTGPLYNEQFF
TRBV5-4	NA	CASSWTANEQFF
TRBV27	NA	CASSFRDSYEQYF